The entry below gives a single TCR beta chain sequence along with its context. Its antigen is unknown. Repertoires were generated with immunoSEQ multiplex PCR, while TCRdb's copy carries only in-frame clones and drops some. The repertoire consists of some 25,000 clones, with about 80% occurring once and the leading ten covering under 7%. This sample was included in a study of PD-1 blockade in classical Hodgkin lymphoma. Findings and limits, study-wide: Lower baseline TCR diversity marked trial partial responders and progressors. Repertoire differences lack defined causes, possibly disease activity or prior therapy.

In every patient, relapse followed autologous stem cell transplantation, while exposure to brentuximab vedotin differed. Germline CDR1 and CDR2: SNHLY and FYNNEI. J gave up 0 bases and V 7 bases, and 10 bases lay outside the gene matches. This CDR3 has 16 residues. Sample: peripheral blood mononuclear cells (PBMCs), taken at baseline. The chain recombines TRBV2 with TRBJ2-7, with TRBD2 matching over 9 bases. The sequence was obtained from a human donor with classical Hodgkin lymphoma. CDR3 nucleotide sequence: TGTGCCAGCAAAGGATCTGCTAGCGGGGCCTCCTACGAGCAGTACTTC. Protein: CASKGSASGASYEQYF.